This T cell receptor (beta chain) appears in the sequencing data of a study of early T cells in non-severe SARS-CoV-2 infection. Whole-study context: Bulk RNA taken from unsorted whole blood was sequenced, leaving chains unpaired.

CDR3 length equals 13 residues. The germline V gene has CDR1 SQVTM and CDR2 ANQGSEA. V lost 6 bases and J lost 4, with 14 bases in between. Comments on this clonotype: The antigen is not known.

Findings and caveats of the study: Private and CD4 specificities were missed by VDJdb matching, which favored anti-spike CD8 responses.

The TCR library protocol was used to attach unique molecular identifiers. These identifiers were attached to individual cDNA molecules. MiXCR, run by TCRdb on the 5' RACE reads, gives a single entry per CDR3 protein. This sample has some 90,000 distinct CDR3 sequences, with about 15% found just once. The V call is TRBV29-1, the J call TRBJ2-3; maybe TRBD2 (6 bases). This receptor was obtained from an adult who was a healthcare worker with PCR-confirmed SARS-CoV-2 infection or an uninfected control (not recorded which). The sample comprised whole blood. CDR3 DNA: TGCAGCGTGCAGGAGGGAGCAGCAGATACGCAGTATTTT. The encoded protein is CSVQEGAADTQYF.